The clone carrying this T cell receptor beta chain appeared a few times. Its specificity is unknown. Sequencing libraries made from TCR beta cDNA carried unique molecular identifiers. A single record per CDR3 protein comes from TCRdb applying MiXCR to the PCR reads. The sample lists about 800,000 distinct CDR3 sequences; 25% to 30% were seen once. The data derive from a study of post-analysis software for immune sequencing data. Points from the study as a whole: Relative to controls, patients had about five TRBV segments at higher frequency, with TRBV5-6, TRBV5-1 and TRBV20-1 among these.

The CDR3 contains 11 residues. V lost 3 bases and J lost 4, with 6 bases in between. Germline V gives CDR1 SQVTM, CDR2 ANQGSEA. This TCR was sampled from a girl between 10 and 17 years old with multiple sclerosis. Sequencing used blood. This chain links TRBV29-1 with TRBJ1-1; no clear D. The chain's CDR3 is CSVDRITEAFF. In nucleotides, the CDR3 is TGCAGCGTTGACCGAATCACTGAAGCTTTCTTT.